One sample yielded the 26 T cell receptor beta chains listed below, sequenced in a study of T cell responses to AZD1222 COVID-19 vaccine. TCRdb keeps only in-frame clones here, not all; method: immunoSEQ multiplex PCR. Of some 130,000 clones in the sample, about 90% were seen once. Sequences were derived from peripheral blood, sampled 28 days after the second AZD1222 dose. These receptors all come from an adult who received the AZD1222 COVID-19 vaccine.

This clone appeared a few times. The CDR3 here is CASSPDRGDSPLHF. The CDR3 bases are TGTGCCAGCAGCCCCGACAGGGGGGATTCACCCCTCCACTTT. V is TRBV4-2 and J is TRBJ1-6, with 9 bases lining up with TRBD1. The CDR3 consists of 14 residues. CDR1 LGHNA and CDR2 YNFKEQ come from the germline V gene. V lost 4 bases and J lost 8; bases outside the gene matches: 3.

CDR3 bases: TGTGCCAGCAGCTTAGTAGGCAGGGGCGGTGAAAAACTGTTTTTT. This encodes CASSLVGRGGEKLFF. V and J are TRBV7-2 and TRBJ1-4; the D gene is possibly TRBD1 (6 bases). Germline values: CDR1 SGHTA, CDR2 FQGNSA. The CDR3 has 15 amino acids. V lost 1 base and J 7 bases, leaving 13 bases between the germline ends.

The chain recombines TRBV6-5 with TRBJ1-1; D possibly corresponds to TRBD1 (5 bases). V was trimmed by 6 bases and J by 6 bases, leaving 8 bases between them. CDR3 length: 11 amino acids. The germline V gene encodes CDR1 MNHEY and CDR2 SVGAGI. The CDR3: CASSRESEAFF. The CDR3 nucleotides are TGTGCCAGCAGCAGGGAGTCTGAAGCTTTCTTT.

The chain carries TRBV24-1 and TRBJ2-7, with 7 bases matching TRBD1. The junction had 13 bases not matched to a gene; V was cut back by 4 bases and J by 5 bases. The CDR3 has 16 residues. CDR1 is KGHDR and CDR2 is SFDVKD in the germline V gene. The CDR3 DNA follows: TGTGCCACCAGTGACAGGGACAGTAGGTCTCCCAACGAGCAGTACTTC. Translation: CATSDRDSRSPNEQYF.

The CDR3 DNA is TGCAGTGCCGAATACAATGAGCAGTTCTTC. This sequence encodes CSAEYNEQFF. The V gene is TRBV20-1, the J gene TRBJ2-1; D gene unclear. The CDR3 covers 10 residues. The germline V gene has CDR1 DFQATT and CDR2 SNEGSKA (reference sequence). V gave up 6 bases and J gave up 4 bases, with 4 bases separating them.

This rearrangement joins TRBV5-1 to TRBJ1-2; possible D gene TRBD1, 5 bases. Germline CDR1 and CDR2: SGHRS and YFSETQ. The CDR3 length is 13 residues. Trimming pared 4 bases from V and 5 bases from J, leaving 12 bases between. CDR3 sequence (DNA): TGCGCCAGCAGCCAGGGTTACAGTTATGGCTACACCTTC. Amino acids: CASSQGYSYGYTF.

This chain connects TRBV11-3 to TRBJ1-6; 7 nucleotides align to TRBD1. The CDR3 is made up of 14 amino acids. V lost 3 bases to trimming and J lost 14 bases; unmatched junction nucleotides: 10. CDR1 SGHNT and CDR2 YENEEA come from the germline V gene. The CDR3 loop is CASSFDRDAGSLHF. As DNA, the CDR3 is TGTGCCAGCAGCTTTGACAGGGACGCGGGATCCCTCCACTTT.

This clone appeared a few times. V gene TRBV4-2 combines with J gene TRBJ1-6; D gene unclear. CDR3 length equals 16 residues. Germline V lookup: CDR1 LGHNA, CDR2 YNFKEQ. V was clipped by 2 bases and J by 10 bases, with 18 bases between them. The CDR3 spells CASSQTPRSHYSPLHF. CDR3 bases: TGTGCCAGCAGCCAAACGCCGAGATCTCACTACTCACCCCTCCACTTT.

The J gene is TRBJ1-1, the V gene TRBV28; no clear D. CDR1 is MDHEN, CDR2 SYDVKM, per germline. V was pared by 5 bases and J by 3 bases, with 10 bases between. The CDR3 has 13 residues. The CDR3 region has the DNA TGTGCCAGCAGTCCCCTTATGGACACTGAAGCTTTCTTT. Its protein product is CASSPLMDTEAFF.

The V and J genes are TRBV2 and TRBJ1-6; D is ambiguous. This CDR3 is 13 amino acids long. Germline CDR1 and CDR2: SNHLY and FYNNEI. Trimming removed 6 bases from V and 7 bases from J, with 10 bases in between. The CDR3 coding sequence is TGTGCCAGCAGCCGAAATGGGAATTCACCCCTCCACTTT. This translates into CASSRNGNSPLHF.

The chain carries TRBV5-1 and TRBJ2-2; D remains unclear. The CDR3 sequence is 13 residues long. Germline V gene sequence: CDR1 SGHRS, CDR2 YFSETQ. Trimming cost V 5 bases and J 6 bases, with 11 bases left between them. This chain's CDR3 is CASRSEPAGELFF. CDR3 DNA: TGCGCCAGCAGGTCAGAACCGGCCGGGGAGCTGTTTTTT.

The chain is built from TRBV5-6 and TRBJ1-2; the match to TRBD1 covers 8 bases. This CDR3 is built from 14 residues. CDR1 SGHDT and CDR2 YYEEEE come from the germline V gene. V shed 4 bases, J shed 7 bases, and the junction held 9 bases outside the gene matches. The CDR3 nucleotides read TGTGCCAGCAGCACACTCGGGACAGGTGGTGGCTACACCTTC. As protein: CASSTLGTGGGYTF.

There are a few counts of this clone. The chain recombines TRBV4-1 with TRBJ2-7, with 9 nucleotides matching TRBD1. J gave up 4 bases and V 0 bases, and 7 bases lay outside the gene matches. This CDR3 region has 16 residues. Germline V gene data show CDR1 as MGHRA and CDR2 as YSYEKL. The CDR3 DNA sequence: TGCGCCAGCAGCCAAGACCTGACAGGGGGGGCTTACGAGCAGTACTTC. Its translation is CASSQDLTGGAYEQYF.

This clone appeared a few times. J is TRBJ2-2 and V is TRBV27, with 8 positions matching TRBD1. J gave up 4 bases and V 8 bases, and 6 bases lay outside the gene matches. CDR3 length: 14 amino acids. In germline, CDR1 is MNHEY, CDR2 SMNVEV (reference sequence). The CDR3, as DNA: TGTGCCAGCCGCCGGACAGGGTCCACCGGGGAGCTGTTTTTT. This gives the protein CASRRTGSTGELFF.

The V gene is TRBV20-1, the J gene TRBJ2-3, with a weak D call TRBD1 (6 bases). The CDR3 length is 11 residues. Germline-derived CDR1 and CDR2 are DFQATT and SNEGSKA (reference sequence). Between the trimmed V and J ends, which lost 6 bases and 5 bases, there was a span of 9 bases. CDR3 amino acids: CSANREDTQYF. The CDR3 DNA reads TGCAGTGCGAACAGGGAAGATACGCAGTATTTT.

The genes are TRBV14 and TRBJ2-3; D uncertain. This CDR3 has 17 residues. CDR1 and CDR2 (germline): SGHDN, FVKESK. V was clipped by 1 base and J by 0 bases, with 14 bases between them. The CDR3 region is CASSQAFGPSSTDTQYF. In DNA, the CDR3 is TGTGCCAGCAGCCAAGCATTTGGCCCCTCTAGCACAGATACGCAGTATTTT.

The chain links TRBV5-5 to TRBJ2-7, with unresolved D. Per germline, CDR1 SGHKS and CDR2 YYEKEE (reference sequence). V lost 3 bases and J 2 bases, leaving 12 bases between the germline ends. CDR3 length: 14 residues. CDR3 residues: CASSSLVPPYEQYF. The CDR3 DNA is TGTGCCAGCAGCTCTCTCGTTCCCCCCTACGAGCAGTACTTC.

CDR3 coding DNA: TGTGCCAGCAGCTTAGAGGCATGGGGACAGGGGTCCTACGAGCAGTACTTC. This translates into CASSLEAWGQGSYEQYF. This chain connects TRBV7-9 to TRBJ2-7, with TRBD1 matching over 10 bases. This CDR3 is built from 17 residues. V lost 1 base to trimming and J lost 1 base; unmatched junction nucleotides: 7. Per the germline V gene, CDR1 is SEHNR and CDR2 is FQNEAQ (reference sequence).

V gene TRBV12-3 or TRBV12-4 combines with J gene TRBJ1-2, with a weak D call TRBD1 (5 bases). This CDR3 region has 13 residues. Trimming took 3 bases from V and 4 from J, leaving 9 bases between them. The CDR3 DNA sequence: TGTGCCAGCAGTTTGGGGCGGCGCTATGGCTACACCTTC. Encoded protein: CASSLGRRYGYTF.

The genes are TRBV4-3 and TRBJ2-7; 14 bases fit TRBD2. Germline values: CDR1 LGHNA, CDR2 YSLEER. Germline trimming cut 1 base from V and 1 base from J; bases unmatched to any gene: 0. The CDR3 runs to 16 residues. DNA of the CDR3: TGCGCCAGCAGCCAAGGACTAGCGGGGGGGTCCTACGAGCAGTACTTC. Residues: CASSQGLAGGSYEQYF.

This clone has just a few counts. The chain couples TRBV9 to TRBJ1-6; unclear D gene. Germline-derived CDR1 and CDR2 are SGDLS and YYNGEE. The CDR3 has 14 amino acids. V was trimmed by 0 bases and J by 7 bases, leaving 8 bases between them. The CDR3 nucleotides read TGTGCCAGCAGCGTAGCAGTGGTGAATTCACCCCTCCACTTT. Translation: CASSVAVVNSPLHF.

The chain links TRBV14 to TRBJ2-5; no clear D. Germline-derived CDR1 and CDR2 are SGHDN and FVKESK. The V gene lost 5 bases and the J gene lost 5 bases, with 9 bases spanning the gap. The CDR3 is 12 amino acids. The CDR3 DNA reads TGTGCCAGCAGCGTTATAGATGAGACCCAGTACTTC. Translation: CASSVIDETQYF.

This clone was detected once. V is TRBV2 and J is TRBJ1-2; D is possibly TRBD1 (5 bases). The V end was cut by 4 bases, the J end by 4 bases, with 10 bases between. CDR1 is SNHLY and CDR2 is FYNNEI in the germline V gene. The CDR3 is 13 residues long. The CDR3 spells CASSGGRVYGYTF. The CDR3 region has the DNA TGTGCCAGCAGTGGGGGACGGGTCTATGGCTACACCTTC.

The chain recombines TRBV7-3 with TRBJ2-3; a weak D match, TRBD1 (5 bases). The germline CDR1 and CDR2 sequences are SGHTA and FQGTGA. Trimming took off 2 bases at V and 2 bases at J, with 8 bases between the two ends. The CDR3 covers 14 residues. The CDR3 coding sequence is TGTGCCAGCAGCTTACAGGGAATCACAGATACGCAGTATTTT. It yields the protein CASSLQGITDTQYF.

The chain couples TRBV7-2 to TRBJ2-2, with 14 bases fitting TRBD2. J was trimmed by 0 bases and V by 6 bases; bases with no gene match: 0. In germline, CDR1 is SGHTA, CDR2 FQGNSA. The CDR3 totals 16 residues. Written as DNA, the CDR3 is TGTGCCAGCAGGACTAGCGGGGGGGCGAACACCGGGGAGCTGTTTTTT. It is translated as CASRTSGGANTGELFF.

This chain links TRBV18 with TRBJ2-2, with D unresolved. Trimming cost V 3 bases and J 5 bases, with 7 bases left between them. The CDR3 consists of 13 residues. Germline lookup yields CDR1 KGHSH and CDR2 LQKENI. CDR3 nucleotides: TGTGCCAGCTCACCTTCCAATACCGGGGAGCTGTTTTTT. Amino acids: CASSPSNTGELFF. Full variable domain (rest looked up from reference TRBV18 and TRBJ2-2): NAGVMQNPRHLVRRRGQEARLRCSPMKGHSHVYWYRQLPEEGLKFMVYLQKENIIDESGMPKERFSAEFPKEGPSILRIQQVVRGDSAAYFCASSPSNTGELFFGEGSRLTVL.